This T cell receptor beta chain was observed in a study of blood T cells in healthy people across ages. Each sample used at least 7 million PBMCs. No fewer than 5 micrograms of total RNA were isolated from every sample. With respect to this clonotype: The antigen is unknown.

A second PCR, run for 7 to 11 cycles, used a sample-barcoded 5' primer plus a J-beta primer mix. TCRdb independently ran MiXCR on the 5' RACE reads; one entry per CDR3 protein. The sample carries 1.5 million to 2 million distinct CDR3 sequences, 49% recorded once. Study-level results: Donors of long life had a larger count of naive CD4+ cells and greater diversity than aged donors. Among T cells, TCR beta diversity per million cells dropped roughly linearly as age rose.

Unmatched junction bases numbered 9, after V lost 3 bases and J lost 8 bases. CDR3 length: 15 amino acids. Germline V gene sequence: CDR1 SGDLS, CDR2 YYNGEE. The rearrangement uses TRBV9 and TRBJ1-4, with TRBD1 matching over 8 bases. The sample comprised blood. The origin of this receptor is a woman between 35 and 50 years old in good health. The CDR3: CASSARTGPGEKLFF. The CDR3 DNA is TGTGCCAGCAGCGCGAGGACAGGGCCAGGAGAAAAACTGTTTTTT. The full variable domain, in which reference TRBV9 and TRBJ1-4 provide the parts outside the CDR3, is DSGVTQTPKHLITATGQRVTLRCSPRSGDLSVYWYQQSLDQGLQFLIQYYNGEERAKGNILERFSAQQFPDLHSELNLSSLELGDSALYFCASSARTGPGEKLFFGSGTQLSVL.